A single sample gave rise to the 23 T cell receptor beta chains below, sequenced in a study of blood T cell repertoires in COVID-19. Using immunoSEQ multiplex PCR, the repertoire was profiled, and TCRdb retains in-frame clones only, with some absent. The profile shows around 160,000 clones, around four fifths of them singletons. Sequencing was done on a sample of peripheral blood. All receptors derive from a middle-aged woman with active or convalescent COVID-19.

This chain connects TRBV7-9 to TRBJ2-7, with TRBD2 matching 8 bases. The CDR3 spans 17 residues. Germline assignment: CDR1 SEHNR and CDR2 FQNEAQ (reference sequence). With 7 bases clipped from V and 0 bases from J, the junction kept 14 bases outside the gene matches. This CDR3 reads CASTPASGGFNSYEQYF. The CDR3, as DNA: TGTGCCAGCACCCCTGCCTCGGGGGGGTTCAACTCCTACGAGCAGTACTTC.

This chain uses TRBV29-1 with TRBJ2-7; D gene unclear. V dropped 0 bases and J dropped 4 bases, with 7 bases sitting between them. In germline, CDR1 is SQVTM, CDR2 ANQGSEA. The CDR3 sequence is 12 residues long. The CDR3 sequence: CSVEDLLYEQYF. CDR3 bases: TGCAGCGTTGAAGATCTTTTGTACGAGCAGTACTTC.

This chain uses TRBV2 with TRBJ1-2; unclear D gene. This CDR3 is built from 14 residues. Trimming shortened V by 3 bases and J by 3 bases, and 11 bases separated the two germline ends. Germline values: CDR1 SNHLY, CDR2 FYNNEI. For the CDR3, the DNA is TGTGCCAGCAGTGATCGGCGGGCATACTATGGCTACACCTTC. Translated: CASSDRRAYYGYTF.

This chain connects TRBV19 to TRBJ2-1; TRBD2 matches at 8 bases. There are 15 residues in the CDR3. Germline V gene lookup returns CDR1 LNHDA and CDR2 SQIVND (reference sequence). J was trimmed by 6 bases and V by 3 bases; bases with no gene match: 7. CDR3 loop: CASSMPGGRGNEQFF. In nucleotides, the CDR3 is TGTGCCAGTAGTATGCCGGGGGGGAGGGGCAATGAGCAGTTCTTC.

The chain joins TRBV27 to TRBJ1-1; weak D call: TRBD1 (5 bases). V was shortened by 5 bases and J by 3 bases, with 19 bases between the two germline ends. The CDR3 spans 16 residues. Germline assignment: CDR1 MNHEY and CDR2 SMNVEV (reference sequence). The chain's CDR3 is CASSPQTGGGHTEAFF. CDR3 DNA: TGTGCCAGCAGTCCCCAGACGGGGGGAGGGCACACTGAAGCTTTCTTT.

The rearrangement links TRBV27 to TRBJ1-2; no definite D call. Deletions cut 6 bases from V and 4 bases from J, with 9 bases between. The CDR3 covers 12 residues. Germline CDR1 reads MNHEY; CDR2 reads SMNVEV (reference sequence). CDR3: CASRPAGYGYTF. CDR3 nucleotides: TGTGCCAGCAGACCGGCGGGCTATGGCTACACCTTC.

The rearrangement links TRBV19 to TRBJ1-5, with TRBD1 identical over 9 bases. J was trimmed by 3 bases and V by 6 bases; bases with no gene match: 12. The CDR3 consists of 17 residues. Germline assignment: CDR1 LNHDA and CDR2 SQIVND (reference sequence). The CDR3 is CASSRSFDRGYNQPQHF. CDR3 DNA sequence: TGTGCCAGTAGCCGCTCCTTCGACAGGGGGTACAATCAGCCCCAGCATTTT.

The V call is TRBV24-1, the J call TRBJ2-3; D might be TRBD2 (6 bases). V was trimmed by 5 bases and J by 6 bases, leaving 17 bases between them. This CDR3 region has 15 residues. Germline V lookup: CDR1 KGHDR, CDR2 SFDVKD. CDR3: CATSGEGWGTDTQYF. The CDR3 DNA is TGTGCCACCAGTGGGGAAGGGTGGGGGACTGATACGCAGTATTTT.

The chain is built from TRBV4-1 and TRBJ2-5; the D gene is possibly TRBD2 (6 bases). Trimming took 4 bases from V and 0 from J, leaving 12 bases between them. Germline V gives CDR1 MGHRA, CDR2 YSYEKL. The CDR3 covers 15 residues. The CDR3 DNA sequence: TGCGCCAGCAGCCGGGGCGGAGGGTACCAAGAGACCCAGTACTTC. Its translation is CASSRGGGYQETQYF.

The rearrangement joins TRBV24-1 to TRBJ2-1; D gene unclear. Per the germline V gene, CDR1 is KGHDR and CDR2 is SFDVKD. Trimming stripped 5 bases from V and 5 bases from J, with 6 bases between. CDR3 length equals 12 residues. The CDR3 DNA reads as TGTGCCACCAGTGTTCTTAACAATGAGCAGTTCTTC. Protein product: CATSVLNNEQFF.

The rearrangement uses TRBV18 and TRBJ2-3; 15 nucleotides agree with TRBD2. Germline V lookup: CDR1 KGHSH, CDR2 LQKENI. The V segment lost 5 bases and the J segment 9 bases; nucleotides outside the gene matches: 6. This CDR3 spans 15 amino acids. CDR3 coding DNA: TGTGCCAGCTCATCTGGACTAGCGGGAGGGGGCACGCAGTATTTT. This codes for CASSSGLAGGGTQYF.

The J gene is TRBJ1-5, the V gene TRBV2; possibly TRBD1 for D (5 bases). This CDR3 is built from 16 residues. CDR1 and CDR2 (germline): SNHLY, FYNNEI. Between the trimmed V and J ends, which lost 3 bases and 1 base, there was a span of 13 bases. The DNA for the CDR3 is TGTGCCAGCAGTGATCAGACAGTGAGAAGCAATCAGCCCCAGCATTTT. Its protein is CASSDQTVRSNQPQHF. Full variable domain (remainder filled in from reference TRBV2 and TRBJ1-5): EPEVTQTPSHQVTQMGQEVILRCVPISNHLYFYWYRQILGQKVEFLVSFYNNEISEKSEIFDDQFSVERPDGSNFTLKIRSTKLEDSAMYFCASSDQTVRSNQPQHFGDGTRLSIL.

J is TRBJ2-1 and V is TRBV24-1, with TRBD1 identical over 7 bases. Germline V gives CDR1 KGHDR, CDR2 SFDVKD. The ends lost 6 bases at V and 0 bases at J; junction bases unmatched: 7. The CDR3 consists of 16 residues. As DNA, the CDR3 is TGTGCCACCAGTTCTCCACAGGGGAGCTCCTACAATGAGCAGTTCTTC. This translates into CATSSPQGSSYNEQFF.

This rearrangement joins TRBV19 to TRBJ1-4, with D unclear. The CDR3 is 14 amino acids. CDR1 and CDR2 from the germline V gene are LNHDA and SQIVND (reference sequence). The germline V and J ends were trimmed by 7 bases and 8 bases, with 17 bases remaining between them. The CDR3 nucleotides read TGTGCCAGTAAGAGAGTGAGCCCGGGGGAAAAACTGTTTTTT. Translating it yields CASKRVSPGEKLFF.

The chain carries TRBV6-5 and TRBJ1-1, with D uncertain. The CDR3 totals 14 residues. The V and J ends lost 6 bases and 1 base respectively, with 12 bases between them. Germline V gene lookup returns CDR1 MNHEY and CDR2 SVGAGI. The CDR3 here is CASSDPGRNTEAFF. The CDR3 DNA reads TGTGCCAGCAGCGATCCGGGGAGGAACACTGAAGCTTTCTTT.

The V gene is TRBV27, the J gene TRBJ1-5; 8 bases fit TRBD1. Germline V gives CDR1 MNHEY, CDR2 SMNVEV (reference sequence). The CDR3 spans 16 residues. V was clipped by 4 bases and J by 6 bases; unmatched bases: 11. The CDR3 region is CASSSLRQGKGQPQHF. DNA of the CDR3: TGTGCCAGCAGTTCCCTTCGACAGGGGAAGGGTCAGCCCCAGCATTTT.

V gene TRBV5-1 combines with J gene TRBJ2-7, with D possibly TRBD1 on 5 matching bases. The CDR3 length is 20 residues. V was pared by 0 bases and J by 0 bases, with 25 bases between. Germline V gene sequence: CDR1 SGHRS, CDR2 YFSETQ. CDR3 coding DNA: TGCGCCAGCAGCTTGGAGGGGTGGGGTCGGACGGGCGGCAACTCCTACGAGCAGTACTTC. This sequence encodes CASSLEGWGRTGGNSYEQYF.

This clone has a single count. The J gene is TRBJ2-2, the V gene TRBV6-2 or TRBV6-3, with 13 bases that match TRBD2. Losses at the gene ends were 5 bases for V and 4 bases for J; bases not matched to a gene: 13. CDR3 length equals 19 residues. CDR1 and CDR2 from the germline V gene are MNHEY and SVGEGT. CDR3 amino acids: CASSPQGRLAGGSTGELFF. CDR3 bases: TGTGCCAGCAGTCCACAGGGAAGACTAGCGGGAGGATCCACCGGGGAGCTGTTTTTT.

CDR3: CARGWTGVDTQYF. CDR3 DNA sequence: TGCGCCAGGGGGTGGACAGGGGTAGATACGCAGTATTTT. V usage is TRBV5-1 and J usage is TRBJ2-3; TRBD1 matches at 9 bases. From germline, CDR1 is SGHRS and CDR2 YFSETQ. The CDR3 is made up of 13 amino acids. The ends lost 8 bases at V and 5 bases at J; junction bases unmatched: 6.

V gene TRBV28 combines with J gene TRBJ1-4; 9 bases agree with TRBD1. Looked up from germline, CDR1 is MDHEN and CDR2 is SYDVKM. V shed 7 bases and J 7 bases; nucleotides not matched to a gene: 7. CDR3 length: 14 residues. As DNA, the CDR3 is TGTGCCAGCACCTCGGGACAGGGCGGTGAAAAACTGTTTTTT. Protein sequence: CASTSGQGGEKLFF.

The chain couples TRBV29-1 to TRBJ2-7; 11 bases fit TRBD1. V lost 2 bases and J lost 6; bases outside the gene matches: 6. This CDR3 has 14 residues. Germline CDR1 and CDR2: SQVTM and ANQGSEA. The CDR3 protein is CSVEIRDRGSEQYF. CDR3 DNA sequence: TGCAGCGTTGAAATACGGGACAGGGGGAGCGAGCAGTACTTC.

The chain uses TRBV30 and TRBJ1-4; D might be TRBD1 (6 bases). From germline, CDR1 is GTSNPN and CDR2 SVGIG (reference sequence). The CDR3 length is 14 residues. V shed 3 bases and J shed 7 bases, with 15 bases lying between them. The CDR3 sequence: CAWRSSGAGEKLFF. CDR3 nucleotide sequence: TGTGCCTGGAGAAGTTCAGGGGCCGGTGAAAAACTGTTTTTT.

The V call is TRBV6-2 or TRBV6-3, the J call TRBJ1-2; TRBD1 is a possible D gene (6 bases). The CDR3 runs to 14 residues. CDR1 and CDR2 (germline): MNHEY, SVGEGT. Trimming took off 6 bases at V and 4 bases at J, with 15 bases between the two ends. The CDR3 nucleotides read TGTGCCAGCAGGCCTCAGGGGATCAGCTATGGCTACACCTTC. Its protein is CASRPQGISYGYTF.